This TCR beta chain was identified in a study of shared clonotypes between healthy human individuals. Study summary: Every donor yielded three CD4 naive, three CD4 memory, two CD8 naive and one CD8 memory plate.

Splitting of each subset's genomic DNA was done evenly across several immunoSEQ plates. TCRdb's copy holds only in-frame clones and misses some; the assay was immunoSEQ multiplex PCR. The sample has about 1.5 million clones; around 95% are singletons. V was trimmed by 3 bases and J by 8 bases, leaving 14 bases between them. Germline CDR1 reads MDHEN; CDR2 reads SYDVKM. This CDR3 comprises 14 residues. This rearrangement joins TRBV28 to TRBJ2-1; D is perhaps TRBD1 (5 bases). Sequenced sample: naive CD4+ T cells sorted from blood. Subset noted: CD45RA+ positively selected. The sequence was collected from a young man in good health. The CDR3 coding sequence is TGTGCCAGCAGTTTTACGACATGGGGCGATGAGCAGTTCTTC. As protein: CASSFTTWGDEQFF.